The 13 T cell receptor beta chains below were found in one sample sequenced in a study of T cell clusters in autoimmune cytopenias. One tube held mixed TRB-A and TRB-B primer pools for touch-down PCR. No DNA is given; TCRdb re-called the multiplex PCR reads and lists each CDR3 protein once. The sample includes around 11,000 distinct CDR3 sequences. Approximately 40,000 genome equivalents of blood DNA were amplified for TRB. Separately, the same data were catalogued under a study of T cell repertoires in aging, cancer and after chemotherapy.

Sequenced material: peripheral blood. The source is a human donor in good health.

V gene TRBV5-1 combines with J gene TRBJ2-2. The CDR3 contains 13 residues. Germline V gene lookup returns CDR1 SGHRS and CDR2 YFSETQ. The CDR3 here is CASSDGTAGELFF.

The gene calls are TRBV9 and TRBJ1-1. The CDR3 is made up of 17 amino acids. CDR1 SGDLS and CDR2 YYNGEE come from the germline V gene. CDR3 residues: CASSPGGPGRRITEAFF. Supplemented by reference TRBV9 and TRBJ1-1, the full variable domain reads DSGVTQTPKHLITATGQRVTLRCSPRSGDLSVYWYQQSLDQGLQFLIQYYNGEERAKGNILERFSAQQFPDLHSELNLSSLELGDSALYFCASSPGGPGRRITEAFFGQGTRLTVV.

The rearrangement links TRBV7-2 to TRBJ2-1; the D call from TCRdb, TRBD1, cannot be confirmed without DNA. CDR3 length: 13 amino acids. Germline CDR1 reads SGHTA; CDR2 reads FQGNSA. The CDR3 reads CASSLEGPDEQFF.

The CDR3 spells CASTLGGYTGELFF. The chain links TRBV6-2 or TRBV6-3 to TRBJ2-2; TCRdb calls TRBD1, which cannot be checked without DNA. Germline CDR1 MNHEY, CDR2 SVGEGT. The CDR3 extends over 14 amino acids.

J is TRBJ2-1 and V is TRBV28. This CDR3 has 11 residues. CDR1 MDHEN and CDR2 SYDVKM come from the germline V gene. The CDR3 is CASGSYNEQFF.

Measured by frequency, this clonotype is medium-sized. The chain is built from TRBV5-6 and TRBJ2-1. The CDR3 is 12 amino acids. Looked up from germline, CDR1 is SGHDT and CDR2 is YYEEEE. The CDR3 sequence is CASSLGPQGQFF.

The chain carries TRBV20-1 and TRBJ2-1; TCRdb indicates TRBD2, and absent DNA this call remains unverified. Germline V gene sequence: CDR1 DFQATT, CDR2 SNEGSKA (reference sequence). The CDR3 spans 17 residues. The CDR3 region is CSARRLAGGSSYNEQFF.

J is TRBJ2-3 and V is TRBV7-2; TCRdb proposes TRBD2, but this gene call is untestable without DNA. The CDR3 has 15 residues. The germline V gene has CDR1 SGHTA and CDR2 FQGNSA. CDR3 residues: CASSPTSGGSDTQYF.

This clonotype is called medium-sized based on its frequency. The chain employs TRBV7-2 and TRBJ2-1; the TCRdb call, TRBD1, lacks DNA for checking. CDR3 length equals 17 residues. Germline CDR1 is SGHTA and CDR2 is FQGNSA. CDR3 amino acids: CASSLSGIGAVNNEQFF. The full variable domain, its missing parts supplied by reference TRBV7-2 and TRBJ2-1, is GAGVSQSPSNKVTEKGKDVELRCDPISGHTALYWYRQSLGQGLEFLIYFQGNSAPDKSGLPSDRFSAERTGGSVSTLTIQRTQQEDSAVYLCASSLSGIGAVNNEQFFGPGTRLTVL.

V usage is TRBV20-1 and J usage is TRBJ1-5. The length of the CDR3 is 15 residues. Germline CDR1 is DFQATT and CDR2 is SNEGSKA (reference sequence). CDR3: CSAKDRRYSNQPQHF.

The chain has TRBV5-4 and TRBJ1-2; the TCRdb D gene call, TRBD1, has no DNA to confirm it. This CDR3 has 12 residues. The germline gives CDR1 SGHNT, CDR2 YYREEE (reference sequence). CDR3 region: CASSRDSYGYTF.

This chain links TRBV6-5 with TRBJ2-2. Germline assignment: CDR1 MNHEY and CDR2 SVGAGI. The CDR3 is made up of 12 amino acids. Here the CDR3 reads CASSYYPGELFF.

This clonotype is classed as medium-sized by frequency. The V gene is TRBV19, the J gene TRBJ2-1; no DNA is available, so the TRBD1 call from TCRdb remains unchecked. Germline CDR1 reads LNHDA; CDR2 reads SQIVND (reference sequence). This CDR3 region has 14 residues. CDR3 in amino acids: CASSDREVGIEQFF.